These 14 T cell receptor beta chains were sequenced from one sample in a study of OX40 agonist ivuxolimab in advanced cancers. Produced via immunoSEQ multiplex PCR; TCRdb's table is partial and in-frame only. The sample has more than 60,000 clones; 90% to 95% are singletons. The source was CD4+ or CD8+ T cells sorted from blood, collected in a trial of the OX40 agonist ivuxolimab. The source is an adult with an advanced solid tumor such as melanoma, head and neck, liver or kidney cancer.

The CDR3 is CATFRTGYTF. The CDR3, as DNA: TGTGCCACCTTTAGAACTGGCTACACCTTC. The chain recombines TRBV25-1 with TRBJ1-2; D uncertain. The CDR3 runs 10 residues. Looked up from germline, CDR1 is MGHDK and CDR2 is SYGVNS. The germline V and J ends were trimmed by 10 bases and 7 bases, with 10 bases remaining between them.

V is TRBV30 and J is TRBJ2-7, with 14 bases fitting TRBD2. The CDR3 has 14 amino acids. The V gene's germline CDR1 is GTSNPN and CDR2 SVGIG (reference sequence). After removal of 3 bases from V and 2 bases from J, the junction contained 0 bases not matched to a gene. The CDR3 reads CAWRGLAGAYEQYF. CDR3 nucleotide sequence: TGTGCCTGGAGGGGACTAGCGGGAGCCTACGAGCAGTACTTC.

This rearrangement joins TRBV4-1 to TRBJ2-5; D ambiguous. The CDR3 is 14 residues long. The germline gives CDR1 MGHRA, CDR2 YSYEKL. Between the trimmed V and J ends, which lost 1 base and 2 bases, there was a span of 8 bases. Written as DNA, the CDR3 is TGCGCCAGCAGCCAAGGCTGGTTACAAGAGACCCAGTACTTC. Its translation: CASSQGWLQETQYF.

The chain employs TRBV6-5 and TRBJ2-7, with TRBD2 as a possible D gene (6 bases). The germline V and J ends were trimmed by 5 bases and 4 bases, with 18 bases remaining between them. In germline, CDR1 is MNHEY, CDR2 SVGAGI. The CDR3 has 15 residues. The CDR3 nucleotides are TGTGCCAGCAGTGGCCTCGGGCAGGGAGGATACGAGCAGTACTTC. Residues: CASSGLGQGGYEQYF.

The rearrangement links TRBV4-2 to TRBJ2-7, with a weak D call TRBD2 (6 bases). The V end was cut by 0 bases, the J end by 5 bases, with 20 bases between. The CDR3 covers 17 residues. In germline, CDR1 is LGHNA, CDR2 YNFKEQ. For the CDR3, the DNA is TGTGCCAGCAGCCAAGAAAGTTGGGACTCCCGCGCTCACGAGCAGTACTTC. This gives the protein CASSQESWDSRAHEQYF.

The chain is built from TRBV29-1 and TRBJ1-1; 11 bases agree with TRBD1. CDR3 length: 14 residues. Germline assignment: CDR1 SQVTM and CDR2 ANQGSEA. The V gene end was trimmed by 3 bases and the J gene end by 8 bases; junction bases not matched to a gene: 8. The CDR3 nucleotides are TGCAGCGTTGAGATGGCGGACAGGGGGCGGGAAGCTTTCTTT. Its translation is CSVEMADRGREAFF.

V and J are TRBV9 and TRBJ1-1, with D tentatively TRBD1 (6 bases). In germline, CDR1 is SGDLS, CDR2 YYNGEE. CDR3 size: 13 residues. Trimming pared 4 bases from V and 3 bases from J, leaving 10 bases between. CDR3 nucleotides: TGTGCCAGCAGCTCCCAGGGGTACACTGAAGCTTTCTTT. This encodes CASSSQGYTEAFF.

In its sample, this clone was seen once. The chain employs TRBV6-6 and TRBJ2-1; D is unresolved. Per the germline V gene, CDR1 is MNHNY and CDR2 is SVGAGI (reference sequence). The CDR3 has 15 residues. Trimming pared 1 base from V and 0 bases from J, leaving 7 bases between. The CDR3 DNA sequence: TGTGCCAGCAGTTACTATCCAAGCTCCTACAATGAGCAGTTCTTC. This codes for CASSYYPSSYNEQFF.

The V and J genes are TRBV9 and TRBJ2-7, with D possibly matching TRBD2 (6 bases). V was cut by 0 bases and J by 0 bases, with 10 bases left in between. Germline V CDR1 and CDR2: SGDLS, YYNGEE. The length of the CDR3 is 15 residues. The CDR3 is CASSVGGGNSYEQYF. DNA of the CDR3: TGTGCCAGCAGCGTAGGGGGAGGAAACTCCTACGAGCAGTACTTC.

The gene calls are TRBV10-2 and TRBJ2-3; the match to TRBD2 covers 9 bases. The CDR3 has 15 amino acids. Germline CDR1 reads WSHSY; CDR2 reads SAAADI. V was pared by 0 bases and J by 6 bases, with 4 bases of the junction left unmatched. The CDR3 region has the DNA TGCGCCAGCAGTGAGTCTGGCGGGGGGGTGGATACGCAGTATTTT. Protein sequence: CASSESGGGVDTQYF.

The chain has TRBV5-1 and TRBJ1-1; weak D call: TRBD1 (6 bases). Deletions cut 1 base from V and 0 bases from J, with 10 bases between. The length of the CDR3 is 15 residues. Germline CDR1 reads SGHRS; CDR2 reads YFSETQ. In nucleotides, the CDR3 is TGCGCCAGCAGCTTGCATCAGGGGCTGAACACTGAAGCTTTCTTT. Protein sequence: CASSLHQGLNTEAFF.

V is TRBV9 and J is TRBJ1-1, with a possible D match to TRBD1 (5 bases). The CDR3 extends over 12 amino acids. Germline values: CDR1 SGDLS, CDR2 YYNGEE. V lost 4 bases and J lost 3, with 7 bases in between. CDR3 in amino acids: CASSWGDTEAFF. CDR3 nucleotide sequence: TGTGCCAGCAGCTGGGGGGACACTGAAGCTTTCTTT.

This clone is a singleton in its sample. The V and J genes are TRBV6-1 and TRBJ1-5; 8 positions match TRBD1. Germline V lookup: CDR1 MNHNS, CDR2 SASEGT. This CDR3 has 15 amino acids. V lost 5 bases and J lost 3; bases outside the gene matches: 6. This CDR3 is CASSPRGQNNQPQHF. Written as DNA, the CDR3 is TGTGCCAGCAGTCCCAGGGGGCAGAACAATCAGCCCCAGCATTTT.

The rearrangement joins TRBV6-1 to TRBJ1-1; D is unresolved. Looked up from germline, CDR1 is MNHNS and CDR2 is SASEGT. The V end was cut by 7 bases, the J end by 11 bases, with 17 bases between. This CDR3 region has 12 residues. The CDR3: CASTLVGPGAFF. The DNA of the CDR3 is TGTGCCAGCACTCTGGTCGGGCCCGGGGCTTTCTTT.